This passage covers 5 T cell receptor beta chains from one sample sequenced in a study of T-cell memory formation after mild COVID-19. TCRdb fed the 5' RACE reads into MiXCR, producing one record per CDR3 protein. Among 300,000 to 350,000 distinct CDR3 sequences, roughly an eighth were seen once, and the ten largest hold roughly 23%. Sequenced sample: PBMCs or a T cell subset sorted from them (not recorded which). These receptors originate from a man between 18 and 35 years old who had mild COVID-19 (a few samples of this study predate the infection). Cell type and time point are not known.

This clonotype was seen only a few times. A much larger clonotype is one base distant, so this may be a read error. The chain links TRBV20-1 to TRBJ2-3, with 7 positions matching TRBD1. The ends lost 5 bases at V and 1 base at J; junction bases unmatched: 3. Germline CDR1 is DFQATT and CDR2 is SNEGSKA (reference sequence). This CDR3 has 13 amino acids. The chain's CDR3 is CSASGQGTDTQYF. Here the CDR3 DNA reads TGCAGTGCTTCCGGACAGGGCACAGATACGCAGTATTTT.

V and J are TRBV23-1 and TRBJ2-5; tentatively, D is TRBD2 (5 bases). TRBV23-1 is sorted into the ORF group, with uncertain function. The CDR3 consists of 14 residues. Trimming took 6 bases from V and 4 from J, leaving 15 bases between them. CDR3 amino acids: CASSRKFRGETQYF. CDR3 in DNA: TGCGCCAGCAGCAGGAAGTTTCGGGGAGAGACCCAGTACTTC.

There are a few counts of this clonotype. This chain connects TRBV6-1 to TRBJ2-1; TRBD2 is a possible D gene (5 bases). V was pared by 4 bases and J by 9 bases, with 16 bases between. This CDR3 has 14 residues. The V gene's germline CDR1 is MNHNS and CDR2 SASEGT. The CDR3 nucleotides are TGTGCCAGCAGTGTTGTTTACAGCCGGGGTGAGCAGTTCTTC. The encoded protein is CASSVVYSRGEQFF.

The chain couples TRBV5-1 to TRBJ1-4; D not certain. Trimming removed 5 bases from V and 0 bases from J, with 11 bases in between. Germline CDR1 and CDR2: SGHRS and YFSETQ. The CDR3 is 15 residues long. The CDR3 here is CASREDGATNEKLFF. The DNA of the CDR3 is TGCGCCAGCAGGGAGGACGGTGCAACTAATGAAAAACTGTTTTTT. Combining the CDR3 with reference TRBV5-1 and TRBJ1-4 gives the whole variable domain KAGVTQTPRYLIKTRGQQVTLSCSPISGHRSVSWYQQTPGQGLQFLFEYFSETQRNKGNFPGRFSGRQFSNSRSEMNVSTLELGDSALYLCASREDGATNEKLFFGSGTQLSVL.

A few counts support this clonotype. This chain joins TRBV14 and TRBJ2-7; D could derive from TRBD1 or TRBD2 (7 bases each). Looked up from germline, CDR1 is SGHDN and CDR2 is FVKESK. V lost 3 bases, J lost 7 bases, and 16 bases lay in between. The CDR3 covers 14 residues. CDR3 region: CASSHAGGGQEQYV. The CDR3 coding sequence is TGTGCCAGCAGCCACGCAGGGGGGGGACAAGAGCAGTACGTC.